One T cell receptor beta chain is described in this entry. This sample was taken from a study of shared clonotypes between healthy human individuals. The CDR3 length is 16 residues. V was cut by 0 bases and J by 0 bases, with 12 bases left in between. Germline CDR1 SGHRS, CDR2 YFSETQ. This table comes from immunoSEQ multiplex PCR, and its TCRdb copy is limited to in-frame clones, with some not included. Of a few million clones in the sample, approximately 90% are singletons; the top ten hold around 0.14%. This chain links TRBV5-1 with TRBJ1-1; tentative D call: TRBD1 (5 bases). Sequencing input: naive CD4+ T cells sorted from blood. Stated subset: CD45RA+ positively selected. The sequence came from a man aged 18 to 30 in good health. Here the CDR3 DNA reads TGCGCCAGCAGCTTGGGACAGCCTAGAATGAACACTGAAGCTTTCTTT. As protein: CASSLGQPRMNTEAFF.